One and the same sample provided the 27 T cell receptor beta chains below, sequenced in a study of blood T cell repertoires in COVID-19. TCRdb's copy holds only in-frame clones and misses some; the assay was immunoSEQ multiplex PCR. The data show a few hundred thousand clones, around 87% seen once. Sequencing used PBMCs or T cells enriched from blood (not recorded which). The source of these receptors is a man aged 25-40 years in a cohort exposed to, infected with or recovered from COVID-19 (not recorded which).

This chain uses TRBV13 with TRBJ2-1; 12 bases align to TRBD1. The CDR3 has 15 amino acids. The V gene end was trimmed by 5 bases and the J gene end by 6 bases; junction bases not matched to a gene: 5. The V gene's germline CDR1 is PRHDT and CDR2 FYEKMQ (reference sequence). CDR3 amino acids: CASSPGTGGFNEQFF. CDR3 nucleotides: TGTGCCAGCAGCCCGGGGACAGGGGGCTTCAATGAGCAGTTCTTC.

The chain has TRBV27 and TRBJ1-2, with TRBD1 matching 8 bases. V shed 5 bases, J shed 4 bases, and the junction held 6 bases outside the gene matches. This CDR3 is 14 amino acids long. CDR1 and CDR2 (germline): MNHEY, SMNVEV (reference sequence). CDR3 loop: CASSMGTGRYGYTF. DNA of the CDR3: TGTGCCAGCAGTATGGGGACAGGACGCTATGGCTACACCTTC.

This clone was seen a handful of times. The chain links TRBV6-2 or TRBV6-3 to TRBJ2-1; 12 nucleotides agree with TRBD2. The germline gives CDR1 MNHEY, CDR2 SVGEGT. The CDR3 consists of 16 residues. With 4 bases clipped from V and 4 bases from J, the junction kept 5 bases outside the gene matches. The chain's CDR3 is CASSSPTSGGYNEQFF. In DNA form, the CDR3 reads TGTGCCAGCAGTTCCCCGACTAGCGGGGGATACAATGAGCAGTTCTTC.

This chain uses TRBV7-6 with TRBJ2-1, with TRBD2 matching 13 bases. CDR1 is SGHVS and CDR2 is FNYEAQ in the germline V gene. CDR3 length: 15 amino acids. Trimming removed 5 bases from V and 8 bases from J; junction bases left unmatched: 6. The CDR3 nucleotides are TGTGCCAGCAGCCCCACTAGCGGGAGGGAGGATGAGCAGTTCTTC. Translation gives CASSPTSGREDEQFF.

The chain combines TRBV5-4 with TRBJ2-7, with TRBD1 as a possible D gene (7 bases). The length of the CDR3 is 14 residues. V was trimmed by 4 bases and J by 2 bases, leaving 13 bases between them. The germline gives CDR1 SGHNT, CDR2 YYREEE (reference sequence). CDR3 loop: CASSGGDRPYEQYF. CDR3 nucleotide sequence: TGTGCCAGCAGCGGAGGGGACAGACCCTACGAGCAGTACTTC. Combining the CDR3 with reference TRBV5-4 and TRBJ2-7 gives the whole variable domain ETGVTQSPTHLIKTRGQQVTLRCSSQSGHNTVSWYQQALGQGPQFIFQYYREEENGRGNFPPRFSGLQFPNYSSELNVNALELDDSALYLCASSGGDRPYEQYFGPGTRLTVT.

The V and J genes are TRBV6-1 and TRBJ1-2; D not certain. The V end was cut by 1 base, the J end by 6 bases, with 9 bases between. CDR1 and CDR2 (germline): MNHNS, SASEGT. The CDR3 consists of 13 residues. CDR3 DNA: TGTGCCAGCAGTGAAGGCGAGGTGCATGGCTACACCTTC. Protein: CASSEGEVHGYTF.

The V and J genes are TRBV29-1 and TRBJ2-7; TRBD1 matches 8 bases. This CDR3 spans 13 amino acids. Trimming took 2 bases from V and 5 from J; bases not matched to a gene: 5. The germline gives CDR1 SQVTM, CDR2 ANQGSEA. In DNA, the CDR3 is TGCAGCGTTGAACAGGGGGCTCCCCACGAGCAGTACTTC. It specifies CSVEQGAPHEQYF.

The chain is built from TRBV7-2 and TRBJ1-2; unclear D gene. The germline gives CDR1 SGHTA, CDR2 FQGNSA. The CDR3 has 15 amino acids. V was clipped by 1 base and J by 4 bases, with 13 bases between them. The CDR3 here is CASSLVRQPTYGYTF. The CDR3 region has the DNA TGTGCCAGCAGCTTAGTGAGACAACCGACCTATGGCTACACCTTC.

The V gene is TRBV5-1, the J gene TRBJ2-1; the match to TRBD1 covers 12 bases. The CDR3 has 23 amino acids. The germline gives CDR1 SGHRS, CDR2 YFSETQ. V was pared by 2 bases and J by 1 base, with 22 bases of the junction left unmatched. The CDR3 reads CASSFLGTGGKKASGRSYNEQFF. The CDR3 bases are TGCGCCAGCAGCTTCCTTGGGACAGGGGGCAAAAAGGCTAGCGGGAGATCCTACAATGAGCAGTTCTTC.

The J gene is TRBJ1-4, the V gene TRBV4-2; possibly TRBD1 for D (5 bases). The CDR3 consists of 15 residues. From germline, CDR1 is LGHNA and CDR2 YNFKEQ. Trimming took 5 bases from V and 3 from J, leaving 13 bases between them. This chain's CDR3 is CASSGVGASNEKLFF. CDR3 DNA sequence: TGTGCCAGCAGCGGGGTAGGGGCGTCTAATGAAAAACTGTTTTTT.

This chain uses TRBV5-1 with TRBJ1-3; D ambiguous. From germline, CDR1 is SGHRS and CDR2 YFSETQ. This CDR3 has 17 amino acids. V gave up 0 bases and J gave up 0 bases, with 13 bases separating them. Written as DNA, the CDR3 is TGCGCCAGCAGCTTGGTAGGCAGGTCGAGCTCTGGAAACACCATATATTTT. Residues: CASSLVGRSSSGNTIYF.

The CDR3 DNA reads TGTGCCAGCAGCACGGACAGGGGGCTCGGTGGCTACACCTTC. As protein: CASSTDRGLGGYTF. The V gene is TRBV11-2, the J gene TRBJ1-2; 11 bases line up with TRBD1. The V gene end was trimmed by 5 bases and the J gene end by 7 bases; junction bases not matched to a gene: 6. The CDR3 totals 14 residues. The V gene's germline CDR1 is SGHAT and CDR2 FQNNGV.

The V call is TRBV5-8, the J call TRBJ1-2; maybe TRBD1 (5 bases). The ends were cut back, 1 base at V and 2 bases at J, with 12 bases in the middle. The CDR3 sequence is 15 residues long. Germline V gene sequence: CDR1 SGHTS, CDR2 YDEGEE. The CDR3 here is CASSLLSGGNYGYTF. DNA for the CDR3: TGTGCCAGCAGCTTGCTTTCCGGGGGGAACTATGGCTACACCTTC.

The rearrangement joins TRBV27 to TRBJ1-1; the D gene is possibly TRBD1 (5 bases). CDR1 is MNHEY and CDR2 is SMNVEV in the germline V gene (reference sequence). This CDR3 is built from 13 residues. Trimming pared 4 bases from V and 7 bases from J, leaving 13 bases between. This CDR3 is CASSSRWGLEAFF. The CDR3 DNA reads TGTGCCAGCAGTTCCCGATGGGGCCTTGAAGCTTTCTTT.

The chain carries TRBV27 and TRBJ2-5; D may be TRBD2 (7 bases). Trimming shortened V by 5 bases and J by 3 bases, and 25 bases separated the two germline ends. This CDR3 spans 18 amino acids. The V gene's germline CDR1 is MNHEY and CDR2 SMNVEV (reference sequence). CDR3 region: CASSQIAGRDTEKETQYF. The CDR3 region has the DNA TGTGCCAGCAGTCAAATCGCGGGGAGGGACACGGAAAAAGAGACCCAGTACTTC.

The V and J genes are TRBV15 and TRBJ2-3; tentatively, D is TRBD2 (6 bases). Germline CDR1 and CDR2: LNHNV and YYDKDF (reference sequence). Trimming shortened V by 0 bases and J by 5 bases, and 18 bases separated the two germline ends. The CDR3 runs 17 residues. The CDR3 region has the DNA TGTGCCACCAGCAGAGATGTTAGCGGCTTCCAGCGAGATACGCAGTATTTT. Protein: CATSRDVSGFQRDTQYF.

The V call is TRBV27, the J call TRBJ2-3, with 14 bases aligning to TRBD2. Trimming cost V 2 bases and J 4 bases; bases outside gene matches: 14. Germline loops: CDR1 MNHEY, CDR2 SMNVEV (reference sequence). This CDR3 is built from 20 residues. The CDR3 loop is CASSLRLAGGPRKGADTQYF. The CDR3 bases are TGTGCCAGCAGTTTAAGACTAGCGGGAGGGCCCCGAAAGGGAGCAGATACGCAGTATTTT.

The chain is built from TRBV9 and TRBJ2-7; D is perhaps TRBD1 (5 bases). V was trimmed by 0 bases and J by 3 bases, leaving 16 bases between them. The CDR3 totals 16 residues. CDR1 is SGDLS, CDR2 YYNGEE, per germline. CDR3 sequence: CASSVVAGQPLYEQYF. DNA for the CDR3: TGTGCCAGCAGCGTAGTGGCAGGGCAACCCCTCTACGAGCAGTACTTC.

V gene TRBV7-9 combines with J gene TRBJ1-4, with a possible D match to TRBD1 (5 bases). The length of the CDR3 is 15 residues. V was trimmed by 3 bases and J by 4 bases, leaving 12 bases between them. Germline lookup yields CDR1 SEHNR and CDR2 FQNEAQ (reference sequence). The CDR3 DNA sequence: TGTGCCAGCAGCTTCGGGCAGGGTGTTAATGAAAAACTGTTTTTT. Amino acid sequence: CASSFGQGVNEKLFF. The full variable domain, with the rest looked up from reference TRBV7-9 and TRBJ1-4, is DTGVSQNPRHKITKRGQNVTFRCDPISEHNRLYWYRQTLGQGPEFLTYFQNEAQLEKSRLLSDRFSAERPKGSFSTLEIQRTEQGDSAMYLCASSFGQGVNEKLFFGSGTQLSVL.

The CDR3 is CASSYPLSGSSYNEQFF. CDR3 in DNA: TGTGCCAGCAGTTATCCCCTTAGCGGCAGCTCCTACAATGAGCAGTTCTTC. The rearrangement links TRBV6-2 or TRBV6-3 to TRBJ2-1; a possible D gene is TRBD2 (6 bases). Germline CDR1 is MNHEY and CDR2 is SVGEGT. The CDR3 spans 17 residues. Trimming cost V 3 bases and J 0 bases, with 15 bases left between them.

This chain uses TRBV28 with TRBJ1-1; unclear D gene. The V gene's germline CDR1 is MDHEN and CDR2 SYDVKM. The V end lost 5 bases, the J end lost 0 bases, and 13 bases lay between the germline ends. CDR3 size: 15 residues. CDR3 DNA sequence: TGTGCCAGCAGTCGCCGTAAGACACTGAACACTGAAGCTTTCTTT. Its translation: CASSRRKTLNTEAFF.

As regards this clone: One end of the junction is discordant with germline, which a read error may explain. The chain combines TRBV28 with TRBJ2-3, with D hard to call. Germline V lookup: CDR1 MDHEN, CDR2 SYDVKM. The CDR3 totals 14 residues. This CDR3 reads CASSPPGSTNTQYF. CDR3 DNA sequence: TGTGCCAGCAGTCCCCCCGGTAGCACAAATACGCAGTATTTT.

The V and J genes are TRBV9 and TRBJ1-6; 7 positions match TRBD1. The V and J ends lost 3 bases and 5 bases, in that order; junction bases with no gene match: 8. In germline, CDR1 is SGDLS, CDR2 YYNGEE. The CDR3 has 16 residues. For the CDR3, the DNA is TGTGCCAGCAGCGGACCCCGGGACAGTCATAATTCACCCCTCCACTTT. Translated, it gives CASSGPRDSHNSPLHF.

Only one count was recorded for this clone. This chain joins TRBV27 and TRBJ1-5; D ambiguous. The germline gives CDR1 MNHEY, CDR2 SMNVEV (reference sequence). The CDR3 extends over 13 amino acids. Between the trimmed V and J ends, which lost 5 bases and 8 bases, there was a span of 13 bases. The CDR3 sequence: CASSAHSYEPQHF. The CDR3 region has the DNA TGTGCCAGCAGTGCGCACAGTTATGAGCCCCAGCATTTT.

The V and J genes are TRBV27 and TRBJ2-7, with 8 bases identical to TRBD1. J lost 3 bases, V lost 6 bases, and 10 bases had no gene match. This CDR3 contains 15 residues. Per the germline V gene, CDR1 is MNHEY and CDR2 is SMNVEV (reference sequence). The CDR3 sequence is CASSQTGAPYYEQYF. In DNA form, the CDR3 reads TGTGCCAGCAGCCAGACAGGGGCCCCATACTACGAGCAGTACTTC.

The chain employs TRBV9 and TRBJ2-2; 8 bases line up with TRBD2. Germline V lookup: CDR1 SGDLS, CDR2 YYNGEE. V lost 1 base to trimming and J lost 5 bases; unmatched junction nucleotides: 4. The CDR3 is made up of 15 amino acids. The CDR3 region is CASSVSSGTTGELFF. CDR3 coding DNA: TGTGCCAGCAGCGTAAGTAGCGGGACGACCGGGGAGCTGTTTTTT.

The CDR3 protein is CASSLGEQGPYNEQFF. The CDR3 DNA reads as TGTGCCAGCAGTTTGGGGGAACAGGGGCCCTACAATGAGCAGTTCTTC. The chain joins TRBV6-5 to TRBJ2-1, with 7 bases that match TRBD1. Germline assignment: CDR1 MNHEY and CDR2 SVGAGI. J gave up 2 bases and V 4 bases, and 8 bases lay outside the gene matches. CDR3 length: 16 residues.